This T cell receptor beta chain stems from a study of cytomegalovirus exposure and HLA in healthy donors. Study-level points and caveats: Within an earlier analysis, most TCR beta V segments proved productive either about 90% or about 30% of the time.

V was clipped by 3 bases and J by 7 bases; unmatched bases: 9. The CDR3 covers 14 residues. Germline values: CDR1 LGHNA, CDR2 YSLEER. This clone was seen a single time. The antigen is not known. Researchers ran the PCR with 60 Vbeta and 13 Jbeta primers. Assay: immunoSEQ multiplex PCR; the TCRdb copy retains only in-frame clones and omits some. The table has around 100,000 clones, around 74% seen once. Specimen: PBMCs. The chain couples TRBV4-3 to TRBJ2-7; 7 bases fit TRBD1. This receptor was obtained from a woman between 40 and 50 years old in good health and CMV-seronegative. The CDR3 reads CASSQGTVAREQYF. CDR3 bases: TGCGCCAGCAGCCAGGGGACAGTGGCGAGAGAGCAGTACTTC.